These 30 T cell receptor beta chains share one sample of origin, sequenced in a study of PD-L1 blockade in urothelial cancer. The repertoire was sequenced with immunoSEQ multiplex PCR; TCRdb's copy has only in-frame clones and lacks some. The data contain roughly 45,000 clones, approximately 90% of them seen just once; the ten biggest clones take up less than 15%. Material: PBMCs, obtained around atezolizumab (anti-PD-L1) treatment. All receptors derive from a woman in her sixties with urothelial cancer.

The CDR3, as DNA: TGTGCCAGCAACAGTAGGAATCCCAATCAGCCCCAGCATTTT. Its protein product is CASNSRNPNQPQHF. This rearrangement joins TRBV2 to TRBJ1-5, with D unresolved. Germline V lookup: CDR1 SNHLY, CDR2 FYNNEI. With 7 bases removed from V and 3 bases from J, the gap between germline ends came to 13 bases. The CDR3 is 14 residues long.

The DNA for the CDR3 is TGTGCCAGCTCACCACCACCGGGACAGGGGACTTACGAGCAGTACTTC. It translates to CASSPPPGQGTYEQYF. The V and J genes are TRBV18 and TRBJ2-7, with 10 bases aligning to TRBD1. V shed 0 bases and J 4 bases; nucleotides not matched to a gene: 6. The CDR3 contains 16 residues. CDR1 and CDR2 from the germline V gene are KGHSH and LQKENI.

The chain joins TRBV29-1 to TRBJ1-1; no clear D. The CDR3 covers 13 residues. V gave up 7 bases and J gave up 2 bases, with 14 bases separating them. Germline V gives CDR1 SQVTM, CDR2 ANQGSEA. CDR3 amino acids: CSAPGGTNTEAFF. CDR3 nucleotide sequence: TGCAGCGCCCCTGGAGGTACAAACACTGAAGCTTTCTTT.

The rearrangement links TRBV7-2 to TRBJ2-2, with D perhaps TRBD1 (6 bases). The CDR3 loop spans 15 amino acids. Trimming removed 5 bases from V and 2 bases from J, with 12 bases in between. Germline V CDR1 and CDR2: SGHTA, FQGNSA. The CDR3 region is CASSLQGPNTGELFF. The CDR3 bases are TGTGCCAGCAGCCTCCAGGGGCCTAACACCGGGGAGCTGTTTTTT. The variable domain in full, completed from reference TRBV7-2 and TRBJ2-2, reads GAGVSQSPSNKVTEKGKDVELRCDPISGHTALYWYRQSLGQGLEFLIYFQGNSAPDKSGLPSDRFSAERTGGSVSTLTIQRTQQEDSAVYLCASSLQGPNTGELFFGEGSRLTVL.

V usage is TRBV11-3 and J usage is TRBJ2-1, with 7 bases aligning to TRBD2. Trimming took 5 bases from V and 4 from J; bases not matched to a gene: 11. The CDR3 length is 16 residues. Per germline, CDR1 SGHNT and CDR2 YENEEA. The CDR3 DNA reads as TGTGCCAGCAGCACCCTGGGAGGGTCCTCTTACAATGAGCAGTTCTTC. It encodes CASSTLGGSSYNEQFF.

The chain has TRBV2 and TRBJ2-5, with 8 positions matching TRBD2. The V gene's germline CDR1 is SNHLY and CDR2 FYNNEI. The CDR3 is 18 amino acids. Unmatched junction bases numbered 9, after V lost 0 bases and J lost 0 bases. The CDR3 DNA sequence: TGTGCCAGCAGTGAAGCGCTTGTAGCGGGGCAGTACCAAGAGACCCAGTACTTC. Translated: CASSEALVAGQYQETQYF.

The chain joins TRBV19 to TRBJ1-1; no definite D call. The CDR3 runs 13 residues. Trimming stripped 2 bases from V and 5 bases from J, with 9 bases between. From germline, CDR1 is LNHDA and CDR2 SQIVND (reference sequence). CDR3 DNA: TGTGCCAGTAGTATATCCGGGTTAACTGAAGCTTTCTTT. Its translation: CASSISGLTEAFF.

The V and J genes are TRBV15 and TRBJ2-2, with 8 bases that match TRBD2. This CDR3 comprises 17 residues. The V and J ends lost 0 bases and 5 bases, in that order; junction bases with no gene match: 8. The germline CDR1 and CDR2 sequences are LNHNV and YYDKDF (reference sequence). The CDR3 DNA sequence: TGTGCCACCAGCAGAGAACGTCCCCGGGAGGGGACCGGGGAGCTGTTTTTT. Translating gives CATSRERPREGTGELFF.

The rearrangement links TRBV19 to TRBJ1-4; 7 positions agree with TRBD1. Germline V gene sequence: CDR1 LNHDA, CDR2 SQIVND (reference sequence). The CDR3 length is 15 residues. V lost 3 bases, J lost 8 bases, and 9 bases stayed unmatched. The CDR3 reads CASSIGPGGAEKLFF. The CDR3 DNA follows: TGTGCCAGTAGTATCGGACCAGGGGGTGCGGAAAAACTGTTTTTT.

V is TRBV18 and J is TRBJ2-1; D perhaps matches TRBD2 (6 bases). Germline CDR1 is KGHSH and CDR2 is LQKENI. Between the trimmed V and J ends, which lost 5 bases and 5 bases, there was a span of 13 bases. This CDR3 region has 14 residues. The DNA for the CDR3 is TGTGCCAGCTCAACGGGACTGCACAACAATGAGCAGTTCTTC. It encodes CASSTGLHNNEQFF. Variable domain in full (rest from reference TRBV18 and TRBJ2-1): NAGVMQNPRHLVRRRGQEARLRCSPMKGHSHVYWYRQLPEEGLKFMVYLQKENIIDESGMPKERFSAEFPKEGPSILRIQQVVRGDSAAYFCASSTGLHNNEQFFGPGTRLTVL.

This clone showed up just once. The chain joins TRBV7-3 to TRBJ2-1; D not resolved. The V gene's germline CDR1 is SGHTA and CDR2 FQGTGA. V lost 5 bases and J lost 7, with 12 bases in between. The CDR3 sequence is 13 residues long. Written as DNA, the CDR3 is TGTGCCAGCAGCGTCTCTAAGTGGAATGAGCAGTTCTTC. Translating gives CASSVSKWNEQFF. The whole variable domain, remainder taken from reference TRBV7-3 and TRBJ2-1, is GAGVSQTPSNKVTEKGKYVELRCDPISGHTALYWYRQSLGQGPEFLIYFQGTGAADDSGLPNDRFFAVRPEGSVSTLKIQRTERGDSAVYLCASSVSKWNEQFFGPGTRLTVL.

The V and J genes are TRBV6-6 and TRBJ1-2; 11 nucleotides match TRBD1. V lost 6 bases and J lost 7; bases outside the gene matches: 7. The CDR3 runs to 14 residues. Germline V gene data show CDR1 as MNHNY and CDR2 as SVGAGI (reference sequence). The CDR3 here is CASSHGQGAGGYTF. The CDR3 DNA is TGTGCCAGCAGCCACGGACAGGGGGCAGGTGGCTACACCTTC.

This chain links TRBV7-9 with TRBJ1-1, with TRBD1 matching 7 bases. In germline, CDR1 is SEHNR, CDR2 FQNEAQ (reference sequence). The junction had 10 bases not matched to a gene; V was cut back by 2 bases and J by 4 bases. The CDR3 totals 16 residues. The CDR3 here is CASSLRGRGRITEAFF. In DNA, the CDR3 is TGTGCCAGCAGCTTACGGGGCAGGGGGAGGATCACTGAAGCTTTCTTT. Full variable domain (remainder filled in from reference TRBV7-9 and TRBJ1-1): DTGVSQNPRHKITKRGQNVTFRCDPISEHNRLYWYRQTLGQGPEFLTYFQNEAQLEKSRLLSDRFSAERPKGSFSTLEIQRTEQGDSAMYLCASSLRGRGRITEAFFGQGTRLTVV.

The chain carries TRBV19 and TRBJ1-2; a weak D match, TRBD1 (5 bases). The V end was cut by 3 bases, the J end by 1 base, with 12 bases between. Germline CDR1 LNHDA, CDR2 SQIVND (reference sequence). The CDR3 consists of 15 residues. The CDR3: CASSMTATDNYGYTF. The DNA of the CDR3 is TGTGCCAGTAGTATGACAGCTACTGATAACTATGGCTACACCTTC.

The V call is TRBV7-7, the J call TRBJ1-1, with TRBD1 identical over 8 bases. V shed 5 bases, J shed 7 bases, and the junction held 6 bases outside the gene matches. CDR3 length: 13 residues. Looked up from germline, CDR1 is SSHAT and CDR2 is FNYEAQ (reference sequence). The CDR3 DNA reads as TGTGCCAGCAGCGTCGACAGGGGACATGAAGCTTTCTTT. It yields the protein CASSVDRGHEAFF.

The chain couples TRBV6-5 to TRBJ2-1; the D is unclear. The V gene's germline CDR1 is MNHEY and CDR2 SVGAGI. V lost 2 bases to trimming and J lost 3 bases, with 8 bases between them. The CDR3 has 14 amino acids. The CDR3 DNA sequence: TGTGCCAGCAGTTACGGCGACATCTACAATGAGCAGTTCTTC. Amino acids: CASSYGDIYNEQFF.

The rearrangement links TRBV7-3 to TRBJ2-6; D uncertain. Trimming pared 5 bases from V and 8 bases from J, leaving 13 bases between. Germline-derived CDR1 and CDR2 are SGHTA and FQGTGA. The CDR3 extends over 14 amino acids. The CDR3 protein is CASSPAIASNVLTF. CDR3 in DNA: TGTGCCAGCAGCCCCGCGATAGCTTCCAACGTCCTGACTTTC.

V usage is TRBV7-9 and J usage is TRBJ1-2; TRBD1 aligns across 11 bases. Germline CDR1 is SEHNR and CDR2 is FQNEAQ (reference sequence). This CDR3 region has 16 residues. The V segment lost 1 base and the J segment 2 bases; nucleotides outside the gene matches: 3. CDR3 residues: CASSLVGTGGNYGYTF. In DNA, the CDR3 is TGTGCCAGCAGCTTAGTCGGGACAGGGGGAAACTATGGCTACACCTTC.

The V and J genes are TRBV11-3 and TRBJ2-3; 8 nucleotides match TRBD2. This CDR3 is built from 16 residues. The junction had 7 bases not matched to a gene; V was cut back by 5 bases and J by 0 bases. Germline values: CDR1 SGHNT, CDR2 YENEEA. The CDR3 region has the DNA TGTGCCAGCAGCCTCCGGGGGGGCGGTAGCACAGATACGCAGTATTTT. Its translation is CASSLRGGGSTDTQYF.

The J gene is TRBJ2-1, the V gene TRBV4-2, with TRBD2 identical over 13 bases. V trimming: 4 bases; J trimming: 0 bases; junction bases outside the gene matches: 3. Germline CDR1 is LGHNA and CDR2 is YNFKEQ. The CDR3 runs 17 residues. The CDR3 coding sequence is TGTGCCAGCAGCCTTCGACTAGCGGGGGGCTCCTACAATGAGCAGTTCTTC. It specifies CASSLRLAGGSYNEQFF.

V gene TRBV5-1 combines with J gene TRBJ2-7; 7 nucleotides align to TRBD2. Trimming cost V 2 bases and J 1 base; bases outside gene matches: 15. This CDR3 contains 18 residues. Germline loops: CDR1 SGHRS, CDR2 YFSETQ. The CDR3 nucleotides read TGCGCCAGCAGCTTCCCCAAGGATGGCGGGGGAATATCCTACGAGCAGTACTTC. Encoded protein: CASSFPKDGGGISYEQYF.

The gene calls are TRBV18 and TRBJ1-2; D perhaps matches TRBD1 (5 bases). V lost 5 bases and J lost 1, with 11 bases in between. The CDR3 contains 14 residues. The germline CDR1 and CDR2 sequences are KGHSH and LQKENI. The CDR3 sequence: CASSMAGINYGYTF. The CDR3 DNA is TGTGCCAGCTCAATGGCAGGGATTAACTATGGCTACACCTTC.

The J gene is TRBJ1-2, the V gene TRBV28; tentatively, D is TRBD1 (5 bases). The CDR3 runs to 13 residues. Germline lookup yields CDR1 MDHEN and CDR2 SYDVKM. The germline V and J ends were trimmed by 10 bases and 2 bases, with 14 bases remaining between them. The CDR3 nucleotides read TGTGCCACCACATGGGGCTGGAACTATGGCTACACCTTC. It codes for CATTWGWNYGYTF.

The V call is TRBV18, the J call TRBJ2-2, with TRBD1 matching over 7 bases. V lost 2 bases, J lost 4 bases, and 7 bases stayed unmatched. Germline CDR1 is KGHSH and CDR2 is LQKENI. CDR3 length equals 16 residues. The CDR3 DNA is TGTGCCAGCTCACCAATGGACAGGTTAATCACCGGGGAGCTGTTTTTT. Protein product: CASSPMDRLITGELFF.

The chain uses TRBV9 and TRBJ2-2, with D unresolved. This CDR3 contains 15 residues. The V end was cut by 0 bases, the J end by 3 bases, with 9 bases between. CDR1 is SGDLS, CDR2 YYNGEE, per germline. CDR3 amino acids: CASSVAPADTGELFF. As DNA, the CDR3 is TGTGCCAGCAGCGTAGCTCCGGCGGACACCGGGGAGCTGTTTTTT.

The chain has TRBV9 and TRBJ1-2; D is unclear. Per germline, CDR1 SGDLS and CDR2 YYNGEE. The CDR3 is 11 residues long. The ends were cut back, 7 bases at V and 8 bases at J, with 12 bases in the middle. CDR3 coding DNA: TGTGCCAGCCGCGGCGGTGGGGGCTACACCTTC. Its protein is CASRGGGGYTF. The whole variable domain, filled in from reference TRBV9 and TRBJ1-2, reads DSGVTQTPKHLITATGQRVTLRCSPRSGDLSVYWYQQSLDQGLQFLIQYYNGEERAKGNILERFSAQQFPDLHSELNLSSLELGDSALYFCASRGGGGYTFGSGTRLTVV.

V and J are TRBV9 and TRBJ1-1; D unclear. Trimming pared 0 bases from V and 1 base from J, leaving 7 bases between. Germline V gene lookup returns CDR1 SGDLS and CDR2 YYNGEE. The CDR3 consists of 14 residues. DNA of the CDR3: TGTGCCAGCAGCGTAGGTCGGAGGAACACTGAAGCTTTCTTT. Residues: CASSVGRRNTEAFF.

V gene TRBV5-1 combines with J gene TRBJ2-5; D might be TRBD1 (5 bases). In germline, CDR1 is SGHRS, CDR2 YFSETQ. This CDR3 comprises 14 residues. V gave up 4 bases and J gave up 1 base, with 11 bases separating them. Here the CDR3 reads CASSPDSTQETQYF. The CDR3 bases are TGCGCCAGCAGCCCCGACAGTACCCAAGAGACCCAGTACTTC.

The chain couples TRBV11-2 to TRBJ1-2; the match to TRBD1 covers 10 bases. Germline V CDR1 and CDR2: SGHAT, FQNNGV. This CDR3 spans 12 amino acids. V lost 5 bases to trimming and J lost 8 bases; unmatched junction nucleotides: 2. CDR3 sequence reads: CASSETGGGYTF. Written as DNA, the CDR3 is TGTGCCAGCAGCGAGACAGGGGGCGGCTACACCTTC.

The CDR3 sequence: CASSVDQGETQYF. The CDR3 DNA reads as TGTGCCAGCAGCGTAGACCAGGGGGAGACCCAGTACTTC. The V call is TRBV9, the J call TRBJ2-5; possible D gene TRBD1, 6 bases. Germline lookup yields CDR1 SGDLS and CDR2 YYNGEE. This CDR3 is 13 amino acids long. V was pared by 0 bases and J by 5 bases, with 8 bases between.